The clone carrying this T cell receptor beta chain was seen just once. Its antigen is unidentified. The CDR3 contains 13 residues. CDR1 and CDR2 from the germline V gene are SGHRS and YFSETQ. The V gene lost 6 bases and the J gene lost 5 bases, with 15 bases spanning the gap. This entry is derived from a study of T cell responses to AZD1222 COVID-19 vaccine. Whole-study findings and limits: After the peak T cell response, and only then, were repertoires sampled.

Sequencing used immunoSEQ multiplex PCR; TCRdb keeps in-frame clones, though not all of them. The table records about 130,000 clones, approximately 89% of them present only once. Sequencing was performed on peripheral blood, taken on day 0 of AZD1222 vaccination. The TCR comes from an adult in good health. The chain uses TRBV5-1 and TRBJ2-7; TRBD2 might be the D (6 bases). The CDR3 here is CASNSGTGDEQYF. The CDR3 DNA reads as TGCGCCAGCAACTCCGGCACGGGAGACGAGCAGTACTTC.